These T cell receptor beta chains were read from a single sample in a study of siplizumab effects on memory and regulatory T cells. The protocol was immunoSEQ multiplex PCR, while the TCRdb copy is restricted to in-frame clones and leaves out a portion. The sample contains about 50,000 clones, 93% of which appear only once. The specimen sequenced was CD8+ T cells sorted from blood. These receptors were obtained from a human donor in good health. CDR3s leave out the opening cysteine and the closing phenylalanine or tryptophan. Each record gives: V gene, CDR3 protein.

TRBV7-8,ASSPLPGLGADTQY
TRBV28,ASRNRDRAKTSGSGTVTDTQY
TRBV7-9,AGQSRYQETQY
TRBV5-4,ASSPVSSSSYEQY
TRBV29-1,SVNRKATEAF
TRBV5-6,ASSLGSGLGEQY
TRBV7-7,ASSLAPYDEQF
TRBV11-2,ASRHRGQGGYTQY
TRBV7-8,ASSFPGTGYNEQF
TRBV29-1,SVEGQGVMEDEQY
TRBV10-2,ASSESGRGELF
TRBV4-1,ASSQVGGGSYNEQF
TRBV4-1,ASSQDGFGGQPQH
TRBV7-9,ASSLLMEGYGYT
TRBV28,ASNHESPGTDTQY
TRBV7-9,ASSHRDGNNEQF
TRBV2,ASSEVTSGTYEQY
TRBV29-1,SAPRGQSYNEQF
TRBV9,ASSVAEGNYGYT
TRBV6-6,ASSYNWGDTQY
TRBV4-1,ASSHAATVEETQY
TRBV7-8,ASSLVAGALNEQY
TRBV27,ASSLFEEAEAF